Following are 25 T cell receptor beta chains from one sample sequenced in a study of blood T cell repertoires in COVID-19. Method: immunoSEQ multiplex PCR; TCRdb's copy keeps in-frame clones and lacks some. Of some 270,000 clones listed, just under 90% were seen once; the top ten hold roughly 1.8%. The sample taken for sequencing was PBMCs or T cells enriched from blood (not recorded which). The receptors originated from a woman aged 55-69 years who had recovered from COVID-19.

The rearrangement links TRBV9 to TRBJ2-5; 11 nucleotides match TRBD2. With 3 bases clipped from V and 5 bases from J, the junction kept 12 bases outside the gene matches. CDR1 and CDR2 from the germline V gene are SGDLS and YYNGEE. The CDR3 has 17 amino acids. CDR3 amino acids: CASSAGTSGTPSETQYF. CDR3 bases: TGTGCCAGCAGCGCAGGGACTAGCGGAACCCCCTCGGAGACCCAGTACTTC. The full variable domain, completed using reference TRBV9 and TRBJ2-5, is DSGVTQTPKHLITATGQRVTLRCSPRSGDLSVYWYQQSLDQGLQFLIQYYNGEERAKGNILERFSAQQFPDLHSELNLSSLELGDSALYFCASSAGTSGTPSETQYFGPGTRLLVL.

The CDR3 region has the DNA TGCAGCGTTAGAACAGGGGGTCTCCATCTCTACACCTTC. This gives the protein CSVRTGGLHLYTF. J is TRBJ1-2 and V is TRBV29-1; 8 nucleotides align to TRBD1. CDR3 size: 13 residues. V shed 5 bases, J shed 10 bases, and the junction held 12 bases outside the gene matches. Germline values: CDR1 SQVTM, CDR2 ANQGSEA.

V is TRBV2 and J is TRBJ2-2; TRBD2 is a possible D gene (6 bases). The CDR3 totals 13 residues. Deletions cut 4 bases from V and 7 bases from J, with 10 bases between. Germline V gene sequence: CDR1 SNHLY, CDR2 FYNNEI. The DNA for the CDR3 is TGTGCCAGCAGTGGGGAGGTTGGCGGGGAGCTGTTTTTT. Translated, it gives CASSGEVGGELFF.

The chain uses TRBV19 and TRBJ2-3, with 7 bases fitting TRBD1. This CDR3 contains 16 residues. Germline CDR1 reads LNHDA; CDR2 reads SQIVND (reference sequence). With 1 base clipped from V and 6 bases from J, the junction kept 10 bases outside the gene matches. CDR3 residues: CASSIASTGFWDTQYF. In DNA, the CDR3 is TGTGCCAGTAGTATAGCTTCGACAGGGTTTTGGGATACGCAGTATTTT.

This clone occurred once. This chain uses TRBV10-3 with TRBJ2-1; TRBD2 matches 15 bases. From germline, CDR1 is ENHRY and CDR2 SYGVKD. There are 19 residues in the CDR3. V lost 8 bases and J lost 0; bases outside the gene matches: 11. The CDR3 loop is CAIGWTSGGVYSSYNEQFF. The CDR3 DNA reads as TGTGCCATCGGATGGACTAGCGGGGGGGTATATAGCTCCTACAATGAGCAGTTCTTC.

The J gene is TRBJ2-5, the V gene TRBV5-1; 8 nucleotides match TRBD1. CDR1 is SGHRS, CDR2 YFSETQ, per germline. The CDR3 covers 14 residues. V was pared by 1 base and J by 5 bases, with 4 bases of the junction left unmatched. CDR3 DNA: TGCGCCAGCAGCTTGCCAGGGGGCTGGGAGACCCAGTACTTC. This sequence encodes CASSLPGGWETQYF. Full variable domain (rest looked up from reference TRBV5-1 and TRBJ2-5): KAGVTQTPRYLIKTRGQQVTLSCSPISGHRSVSWYQQTPGQGLQFLFEYFSETQRNKGNFPGRFSGRQFSNSRSEMNVSTLELGDSALYLCASSLPGGWETQYFGPGTRLLVL.

For the CDR3, the DNA is TGTGCCAGCAGTTTCTCCGGGACTAGCATGTATTTT. It codes for CASSFSGTSMYF. The chain combines TRBV28 with TRBJ2-3, with TRBD2 identical over 9 bases. This CDR3 region has 12 residues. Germline V CDR1 and CDR2: MDHEN, SYDVKM. J was trimmed by 14 bases and V by 3 bases; bases with no gene match: 6.

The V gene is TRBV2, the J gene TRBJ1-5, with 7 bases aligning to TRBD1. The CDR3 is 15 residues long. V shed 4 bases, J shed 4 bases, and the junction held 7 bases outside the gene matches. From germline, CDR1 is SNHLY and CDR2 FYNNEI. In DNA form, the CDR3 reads TGTGCCAGCAGTGGACAGGGCTTTACAAATCAGCCCCAGCATTTT. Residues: CASSGQGFTNQPQHF.

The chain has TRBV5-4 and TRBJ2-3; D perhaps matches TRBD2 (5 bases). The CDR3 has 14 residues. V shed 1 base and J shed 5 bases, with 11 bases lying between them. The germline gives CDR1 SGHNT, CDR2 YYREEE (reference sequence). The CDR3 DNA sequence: TGTGCCAGCAGCTTGAGGGAGATTGGAGATACGCAGTATTTT. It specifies CASSLREIGDTQYF.

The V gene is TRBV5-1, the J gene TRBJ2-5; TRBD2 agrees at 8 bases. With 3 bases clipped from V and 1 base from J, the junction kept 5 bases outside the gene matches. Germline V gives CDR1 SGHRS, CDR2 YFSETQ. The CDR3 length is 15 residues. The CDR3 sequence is CASSSSGGIQETQYF. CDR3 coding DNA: TGCGCCAGCAGCTCCAGCGGGGGAATCCAAGAGACCCAGTACTTC. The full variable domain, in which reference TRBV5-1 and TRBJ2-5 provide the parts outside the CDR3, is KAGVTQTPRYLIKTRGQQVTLSCSPISGHRSVSWYQQTPGQGLQFLFEYFSETQRNKGNFPGRFSGRQFSNSRSEMNVSTLELGDSALYLCASSSSGGIQETQYFGPGTRLLVL.

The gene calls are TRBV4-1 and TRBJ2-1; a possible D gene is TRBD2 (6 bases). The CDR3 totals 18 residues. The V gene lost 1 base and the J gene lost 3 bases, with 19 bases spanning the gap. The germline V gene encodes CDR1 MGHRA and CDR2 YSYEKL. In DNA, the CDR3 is TGCGCCAGCAGCCAAGGACCACCGGGAGAACTCCTCTACAATGAGCAGTTCTTC. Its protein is CASSQGPPGELLYNEQFF.

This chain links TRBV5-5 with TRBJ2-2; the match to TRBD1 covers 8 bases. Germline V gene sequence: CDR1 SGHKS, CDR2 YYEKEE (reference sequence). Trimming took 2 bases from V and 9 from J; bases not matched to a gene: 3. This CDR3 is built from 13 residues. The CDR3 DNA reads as TGTGCCAGCAGCTTCGACAGGGGATGGGAGCTGTTTTTT. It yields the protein CASSFDRGWELFF.

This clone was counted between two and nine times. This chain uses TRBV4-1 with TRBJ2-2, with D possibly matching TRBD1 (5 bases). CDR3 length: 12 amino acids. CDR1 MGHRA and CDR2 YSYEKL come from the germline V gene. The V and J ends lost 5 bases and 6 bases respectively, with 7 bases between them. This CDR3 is CASSSRAGELFF. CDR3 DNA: TGCGCCAGCAGCAGCAGGGCCGGGGAGCTGTTTTTT.

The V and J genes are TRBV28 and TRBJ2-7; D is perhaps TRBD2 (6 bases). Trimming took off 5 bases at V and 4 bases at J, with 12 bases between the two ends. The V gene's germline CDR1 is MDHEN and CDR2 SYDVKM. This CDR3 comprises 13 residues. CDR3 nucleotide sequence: TGTGCCAGCAGTCCAAGGCTAGCGTACGAGCAGTACTTC. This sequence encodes CASSPRLAYEQYF.

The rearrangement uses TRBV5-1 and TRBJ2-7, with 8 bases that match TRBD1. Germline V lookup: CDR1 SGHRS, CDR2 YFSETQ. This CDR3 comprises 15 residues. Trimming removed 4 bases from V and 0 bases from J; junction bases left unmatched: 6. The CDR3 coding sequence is TGCGCCAGCAGCCTGGGACAGGTCAGCTCCTACGAGCAGTACTTC. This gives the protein CASSLGQVSSYEQYF.

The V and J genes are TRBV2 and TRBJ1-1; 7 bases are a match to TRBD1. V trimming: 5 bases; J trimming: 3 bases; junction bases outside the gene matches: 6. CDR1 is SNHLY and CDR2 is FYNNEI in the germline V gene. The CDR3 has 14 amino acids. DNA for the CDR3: TGTGCCAGCAGTCTACAGGGGTATGACACTGAAGCTTTCTTT. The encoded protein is CASSLQGYDTEAFF.

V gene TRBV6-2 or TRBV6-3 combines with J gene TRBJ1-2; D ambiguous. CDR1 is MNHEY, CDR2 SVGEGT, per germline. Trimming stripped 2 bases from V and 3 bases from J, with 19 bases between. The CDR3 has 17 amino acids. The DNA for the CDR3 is TGTGCCAGCAGTTACCGGCGGGCCGAAAACTGGGACTATGGCTACACCTTC. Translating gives CASSYRRAENWDYGYTF.

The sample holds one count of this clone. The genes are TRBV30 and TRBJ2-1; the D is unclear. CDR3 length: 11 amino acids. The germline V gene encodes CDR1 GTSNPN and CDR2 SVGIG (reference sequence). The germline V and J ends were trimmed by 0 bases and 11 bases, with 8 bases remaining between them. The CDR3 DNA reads TGTGCCTGGAGTGTCATGGAGCAGCAGTTCTTC. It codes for CAWSVMEQQFF.

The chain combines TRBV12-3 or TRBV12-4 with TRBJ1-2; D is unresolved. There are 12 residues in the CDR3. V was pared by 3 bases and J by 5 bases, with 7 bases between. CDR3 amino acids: CASSFTAYGYTF. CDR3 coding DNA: TGTGCCAGCAGTTTTACAGCATATGGCTACACCTTC.

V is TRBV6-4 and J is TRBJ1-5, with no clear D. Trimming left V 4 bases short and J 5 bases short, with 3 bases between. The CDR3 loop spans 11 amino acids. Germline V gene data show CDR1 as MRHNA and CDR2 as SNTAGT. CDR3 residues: CASSADQPQHF. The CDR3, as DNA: TGTGCCAGCAGTGCGGATCAGCCCCAGCATTTT.

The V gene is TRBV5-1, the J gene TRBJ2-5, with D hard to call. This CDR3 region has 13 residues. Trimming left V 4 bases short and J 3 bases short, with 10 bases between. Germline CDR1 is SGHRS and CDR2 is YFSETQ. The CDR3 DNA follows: TGCGCCAGCAGCCCCCTCGGAGAAGAGACCCAGTACTTC. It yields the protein CASSPLGEETQYF.

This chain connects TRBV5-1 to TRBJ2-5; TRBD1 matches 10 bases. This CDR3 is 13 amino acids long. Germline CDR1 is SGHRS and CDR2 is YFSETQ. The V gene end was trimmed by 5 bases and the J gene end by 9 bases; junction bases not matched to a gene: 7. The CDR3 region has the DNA TGCGCCAGCAGAACGGACAGGGGGGTGGCCCAGTACTTC. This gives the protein CASRTDRGVAQYF. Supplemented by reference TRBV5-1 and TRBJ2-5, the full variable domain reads KAGVTQTPRYLIKTRGQQVTLSCSPISGHRSVSWYQQTPGQGLQFLFEYFSETQRNKGNFPGRFSGRQFSNSRSEMNVSTLELGDSALYLCASRTDRGVAQYFGPGTRLLVL.

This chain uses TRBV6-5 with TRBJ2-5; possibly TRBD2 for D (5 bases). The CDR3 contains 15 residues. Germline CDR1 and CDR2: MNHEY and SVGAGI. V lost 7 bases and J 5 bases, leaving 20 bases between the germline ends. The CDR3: CASNPLDSSGETQYF. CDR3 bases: TGTGCCAGCAACCCTCTGGACTCCTCCGGCGAGACCCAGTACTTC.

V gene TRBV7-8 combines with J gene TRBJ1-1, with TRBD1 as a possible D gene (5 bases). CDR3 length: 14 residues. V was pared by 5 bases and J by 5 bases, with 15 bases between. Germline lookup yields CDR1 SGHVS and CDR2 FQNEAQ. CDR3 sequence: CASSIQRGYTEAFF. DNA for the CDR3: TGTGCCAGCAGCATACAAAGGGGTTATACTGAAGCTTTCTTT.

The CDR3 DNA sequence: TGCGCCAGCAGCTTACAGGGGGCCTCCTATAATTCACCCCTCCACTTT. It translates to CASSLQGASYNSPLHF. The chain links TRBV5-1 to TRBJ1-6, with TRBD1 matching over 9 bases. Trimming removed 2 bases from V and 0 bases from J; junction bases left unmatched: 0. CDR3 length equals 16 residues. Germline CDR1 is SGHRS and CDR2 is YFSETQ.